A single sample is the source of the 25 T cell receptor beta chains below, sequenced in a study of CD8+ T cells in alopecia areata. Extraction of RNA preceded its reverse transcription into cDNA, which served as the sequencing template. Data came from immunoSEQ multiplex PCR; TCRdb stores just in-frame clones and leaves some out. In the table there are 65,000 to 95,000 clones, roughly 47% of which are singletons. The specimen sequenced was NKG2D-high CD8+ T cells sorted from blood. All receptors come from a human donor with alopecia areata.

At least ten counts were recorded for this clone. V usage is TRBV7-8 and J usage is TRBJ1-2, with 9 bases aligning to TRBD1. The CDR3 consists of 16 residues. Germline V gives CDR1 SGHVS, CDR2 FQNEAQ. Unmatched junction bases numbered 11, after V lost 1 base and J lost 8 bases. The CDR3 DNA reads as TGTGCCAGCAGCTTAGGGTGGGACAGGGAAGCCGGCGGCTACACCTTC. Encoded protein: CASSLGWDREAGGYTF.

This chain connects TRBV29-1 to TRBJ2-1; 12 nucleotides align to TRBD2. CDR1 and CDR2 (germline): SQVTM, ANQGSEA. This CDR3 contains 12 residues. The junction had 3 bases not matched to a gene; V was cut back by 8 bases and J by 7 bases. The CDR3 DNA is TGCAGCTCCGGGACTAGCGGGAATGAGCAGTTCTTC. Residues: CSSGTSGNEQFF.

The chain combines TRBV6-5 with TRBJ1-5, with D unclear. The CDR3 extends over 15 amino acids. Trimming left V 0 bases short and J 4 bases short, with 10 bases between. CDR1 and CDR2 (germline): MNHEY, SVGAGI. The DNA of the CDR3 is TGTGCCAGCAGTTACTCGATGAGTGTGAATCAGCCCCAGCATTTT. This translates into CASSYSMSVNQPQHF.

This clone appeared a few times. The CDR3 region is CSVELDRSNEKLFF. The CDR3 coding sequence is TGCAGCGTTGAACTGGACAGGTCTAATGAAAAACTGTTTTTT. The chain carries TRBV29-1 and TRBJ1-4; TRBD1 aligns across 7 bases. The CDR3 runs to 14 residues. V shed 2 bases, J shed 3 bases, and the junction held 3 bases outside the gene matches. The germline CDR1 and CDR2 sequences are SQVTM and ANQGSEA.

This sequence joins TRBV5-1 and TRBJ2-7; a possible D gene is TRBD1 (5 bases). The length of the CDR3 is 13 residues. The germline CDR1 and CDR2 sequences are SGHRS and YFSETQ. Between the trimmed V and J ends, which lost 0 bases and 6 bases, there was a span of 10 bases. This chain's CDR3 is CASSLGQGTEQYF. DNA of the CDR3: TGCGCCAGCAGCTTGGGCCAGGGAACCGAGCAGTACTTC. Drawing the rest from reference TRBV5-1 and TRBJ2-7, the complete variable domain is KAGVTQTPRYLIKTRGQQVTLSCSPISGHRSVSWYQQTPGQGLQFLFEYFSETQRNKGNFPGRFSGRQFSNSRSEMNVSTLELGDSALYLCASSLGQGTEQYFGPGTRLTVT.

Here the CDR3 DNA reads TGTGCCAGCAGCGGCCAAGAGACCCAGTACTTC. It is translated as CASSGQETQYF. The V call is TRBV9, the J call TRBJ2-5, with D uncertain. Trimming removed 3 bases at V and 1 base at J, with 1 base between. The germline V gene encodes CDR1 SGDLS and CDR2 YYNGEE. CDR3 size: 11 residues.

The CDR3 sequence is CASSVAGQRTSSRETQYF. CDR3 DNA: TGTGCCAGCAGCGTAGCAGGACAGCGGACGTCCAGTCGAGAGACCCAGTACTTC. This chain links TRBV9 with TRBJ2-5; D is perhaps TRBD1 (6 bases). The V gene lost 0 bases and the J gene lost 4 bases, with 22 bases spanning the gap. Germline assignment: CDR1 SGDLS and CDR2 YYNGEE. The CDR3 has 18 amino acids. The full variable domain, rest sourced from reference TRBV9 and TRBJ2-5, is DSGVTQTPKHLITATGQRVTLRCSPRSGDLSVYWYQQSLDQGLQFLIQYYNGEERAKGNILERFSAQQFPDLHSELNLSSLELGDSALYFCASSVAGQRTSSRETQYFGPGTRLLVL.

This sequence joins TRBV30 and TRBJ2-1; D gene ambiguous. V dropped 7 bases and J dropped 3 bases, with 10 bases sitting between them. This CDR3 has 12 residues. Germline loops: CDR1 GTSNPN, CDR2 SVGIG (reference sequence). The CDR3 sequence: CASSGRYNEQFF. DNA of the CDR3: TGTGCCTCCTCCGGCCGCTACAATGAGCAGTTCTTC.

Comments on this clone: One end of the junction fails to match germline, which may point to a read error. This chain uses TRBV29-1 with TRBJ2-2; TRBD2 matches 11 bases. CDR1 is SQVTM and CDR2 is ANQGSEA in the germline V gene. CDR3 length equals 15 residues. In DNA form, the CDR3 reads TGCAGCGTTCGGCTAGCGGGGGGCGGTACCGAGGAGCTGTTTTTT. The encoded protein is CSVRLAGGGTEELFF.

The chain employs TRBV6-5 and TRBJ1-2; 10 bases are a match to TRBD1. V was clipped by 0 bases and J by 5 bases; unmatched bases: 6. Germline assignment: CDR1 MNHEY and CDR2 SVGAGI. The CDR3 loop spans 16 amino acids. In DNA, the CDR3 is TGTGCCAGCAGTTACTCGTCTTCGGGACAGGGGTATGGCTACACCTTC. Its protein product is CASSYSSSGQGYGYTF.

The gene calls are TRBV11-2 and TRBJ2-7; D may be TRBD1 or TRBD2 (6 bases each). Germline CDR1 is SGHAT and CDR2 is FQNNGV. CDR3 length: 14 residues. V lost 5 bases to trimming and J lost 7 bases, with 18 bases between them. CDR3 nucleotide sequence: TGTGCCAGCAGCCCACCCGACGGGGGCCGGGAGCAGTACTTC. This gives the protein CASSPPDGGREQYF.

The chain combines TRBV23-1 with TRBJ1-1, with D tentatively TRBD1 (5 bases). TRBV23-1 is filed as an ORF, its function uncertain. The CDR3 runs 15 residues. Trimming cost V 1 base and J 8 bases, with 17 bases left between them. This CDR3 is CASSQLQVTTDEAFF. The CDR3 DNA is TGCGCCAGCAGTCAATTACAGGTCACCACCGACGAAGCTTTCTTT.

The chain employs TRBV28 and TRBJ2-7, with a possible D match to TRBD1 (7 bases). The CDR3 contains 16 residues. Trimming removed 5 bases at V and 4 bases at J, with 21 bases between. CDR1 and CDR2 (germline): MDHEN, SYDVKM. The CDR3 bases are TGTGCCAGCAGTCCGGGGACTCCAGAGGGGGCTTACGAGCAGTACTTC. It encodes CASSPGTPEGAYEQYF.

The V gene is TRBV4-1, the J gene TRBJ2-2; no reliable D call. There are 14 residues in the CDR3. The germline V gene encodes CDR1 MGHRA and CDR2 YSYEKL. V gave up 4 bases and J gave up 1 base, with 7 bases separating them. The CDR3 nucleotides read TGCGCCAGCAGCCGACGATTGAACACCGGGGAGCTGTTTTTT. It specifies CASSRRLNTGELFF.

The chain carries TRBV27 and TRBJ1-2; D ambiguous. The CDR3 totals 20 residues. Germline V CDR1 and CDR2: MNHEY, SMNVEV (reference sequence). V dropped 0 bases and J dropped 7 bases, with 30 bases sitting between them. The CDR3 sequence is CASSLSMADILHPLTGGYTF. The CDR3 DNA reads TGTGCCAGCAGTTTATCGATGGCTGATATACTCCATCCCTTAACGGGTGGCTACACCTTC.

The gene calls are TRBV7-8 and TRBJ2-7; D not certain. Germline V gene sequence: CDR1 SGHVS, CDR2 FQNEAQ. Trimming removed 4 bases at V and 2 bases at J, with 12 bases between. This CDR3 spans 14 amino acids. CDR3 DNA sequence: TGTGCCAGCAGCTCGAGGCAGCCCCCCTACGAGCAGTACTTC. Translated: CASSSRQPPYEQYF.

The rearrangement joins TRBV15 to TRBJ2-2, with 9 bases aligning to TRBD2. From germline, CDR1 is LNHNV and CDR2 YYDKDF (reference sequence). The CDR3 runs 17 residues. J lost 3 bases, V lost 2 bases, and 7 bases had no gene match. CDR3 sequence: CATSRYNLAGYTGELFF. DNA of the CDR3: TGTGCCACCAGCAGATATAACCTAGCGGGGTACACCGGGGAGCTGTTTTTT.

Comments on this clone: Other DNA sequences of this sample code for an identical CDR3. The J gene is TRBJ2-1, the V gene TRBV30; D uncertain. This CDR3 spans 10 amino acids. V lost 0 bases to trimming and J lost 8 bases, with 2 bases between them. CDR1 and CDR2 from the germline V gene are GTSNPN and SVGIG (reference sequence). The CDR3 loop is CAWSVDEQFF. CDR3 nucleotide sequence: TGTGCCTGGAGTGTTGATGAGCAGTTCTTC.

The rearrangement uses TRBV27 and TRBJ2-7, with TRBD2 matching 8 bases. The CDR3 length is 15 residues. Germline loops: CDR1 MNHEY, CDR2 SMNVEV (reference sequence). The V gene end was trimmed by 3 bases and the J gene end by 3 bases; junction bases not matched to a gene: 7. The CDR3 spells CASSFSAGGSYEQYF. The CDR3, as DNA: TGTGCCAGCAGTTTTTCGGCGGGAGGTAGCTACGAGCAGTACTTC.

This sequence joins TRBV13 and TRBJ2-1; D possibly matches TRBD1 or TRBD2 (5 bases each). The CDR3 covers 14 residues. Per germline, CDR1 PRHDT and CDR2 FYEKMQ (reference sequence). The V and J ends lost 5 bases and 8 bases respectively, with 16 bases between them. CDR3 sequence (DNA): TGTGCCAGCAGCACTGGGGGTTCCAACGATGAGCAGTTCTTC. Its protein is CASSTGGSNDEQFF.

This clone was counted a few times. The rearrangement uses TRBV29-1 and TRBJ1-1; no definite D call. V was trimmed by 7 bases and J by 7 bases, leaving 10 bases between them. The CDR3 spans 10 residues. From germline, CDR1 is SQVTM and CDR2 ANQGSEA. The CDR3 nucleotides read TGCAGCGGCCGGGAGAGTGAAGCTTTCTTT. Residues: CSGRESEAFF.

The CDR3 region has the DNA TGTGCCAGCAGCCAAGGGACAGGCAAGGGCTACACCTTC. Translated, it gives CASSQGTGKGYTF. This chain links TRBV27 with TRBJ1-2; 8 bases agree with TRBD1. The CDR3 has 13 amino acids. CDR1 and CDR2 (germline): MNHEY, SMNVEV (reference sequence). Trimming removed 6 bases from V and 8 bases from J; junction bases left unmatched: 8.

The CDR3 DNA follows: TGTGCCAGCAGCTTTTCTGGCGAGCAGTACTTC. This codes for CASSFSGEQYF. This chain joins TRBV5-4 and TRBJ2-7, with unresolved D. Deletions cut 2 bases from V and 6 bases from J, with 6 bases between. The CDR3 length is 11 residues. Looked up from germline, CDR1 is SGHNT and CDR2 is YYREEE (reference sequence).

The chain uses TRBV2 and TRBJ2-5; 9 nucleotides agree with TRBD2. The CDR3 totals 18 residues. From germline, CDR1 is SNHLY and CDR2 FYNNEI. The V gene end was trimmed by 0 bases and the J gene end by 0 bases; junction bases not matched to a gene: 8. The CDR3 loop reads CASSEARLAGSNQETQYF. Here the CDR3 DNA reads TGTGCCAGCAGTGAAGCGCGGCTAGCGGGGAGTAACCAAGAGACCCAGTACTTC. Variable domain in full (rest from reference TRBV2 and TRBJ2-5): EPEVTQTPSHQVTQMGQEVILRCVPISNHLYFYWYRQILGQKVEFLVSFYNNEISEKSEIFDDQFSVERPDGSNFTLKIRSTKLEDSAMYFCASSEARLAGSNQETQYFGPGTRLLVL.

The chain has TRBV29-1 and TRBJ2-7, with D unclear. The CDR3 is 14 residues long. Germline V gene sequence: CDR1 SQVTM, CDR2 ANQGSEA. The V gene lost 3 bases and the J gene lost 1 base, with 13 bases spanning the gap. The CDR3 protein is CSVEVEVGSYEQYF. The CDR3 DNA sequence: TGCAGCGTTGAGGTAGAGGTCGGTTCCTACGAGCAGTACTTC.